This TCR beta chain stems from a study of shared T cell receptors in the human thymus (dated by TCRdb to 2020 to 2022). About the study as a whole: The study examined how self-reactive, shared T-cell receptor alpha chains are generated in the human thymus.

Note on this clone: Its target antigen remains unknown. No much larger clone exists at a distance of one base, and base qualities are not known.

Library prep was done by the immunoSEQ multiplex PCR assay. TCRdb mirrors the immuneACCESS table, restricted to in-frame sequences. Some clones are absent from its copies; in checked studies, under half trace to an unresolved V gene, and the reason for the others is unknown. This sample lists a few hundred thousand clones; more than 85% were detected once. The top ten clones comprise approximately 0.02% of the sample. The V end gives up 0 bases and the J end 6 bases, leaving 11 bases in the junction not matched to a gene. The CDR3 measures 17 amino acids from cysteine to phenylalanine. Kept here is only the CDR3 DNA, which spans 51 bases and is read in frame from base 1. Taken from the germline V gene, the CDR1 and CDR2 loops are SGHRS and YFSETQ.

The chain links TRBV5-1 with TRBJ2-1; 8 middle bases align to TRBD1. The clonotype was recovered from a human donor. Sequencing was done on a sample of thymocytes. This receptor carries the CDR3 CASSLVCGQGAPNEQFF. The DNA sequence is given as TGCGCCAGCAGCTTGGTTTGTGGCCAGGGGGCTCCCAATGAGCAGTTCTTC.